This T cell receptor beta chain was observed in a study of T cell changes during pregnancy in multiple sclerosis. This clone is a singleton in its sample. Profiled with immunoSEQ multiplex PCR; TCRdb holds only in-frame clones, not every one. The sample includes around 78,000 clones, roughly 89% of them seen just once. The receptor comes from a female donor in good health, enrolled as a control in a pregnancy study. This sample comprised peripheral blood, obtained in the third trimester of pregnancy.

CDR3 nucleotides: TGTGCCAGCAGCTGGGCGGGGGGACTAGATCCGTTCTTC. Translated: CASSWAGGLDPFF. The chain couples TRBV5-4 to TRBJ2-1, with 8 positions matching TRBD2. The CDR3 is 13 residues long. The germline V gene encodes CDR1 SGHNT and CDR2 YYREEE (reference sequence). Trimming took 3 bases from V and 15 from J; bases not matched to a gene: 11.